Shown below are 27 T cell receptor beta chains from a single sample sequenced in a study of blood T cell repertoires in COVID-19. Data came from immunoSEQ multiplex PCR; TCRdb stores just in-frame clones and leaves some out. The data contain approximately 290,000 clones, about 89% of them singletons. The specimen was peripheral blood. The receptors shown here come from a man aged 30 to 45 with acute or convalescent COVID-19.

This clone occurred a few times. The V gene is TRBV6-1, the J gene TRBJ1-1; tentative D call: TRBD1 (6 bases). Trimming left V 3 bases short and J 8 bases short, with 13 bases between. The germline V gene encodes CDR1 MNHNS and CDR2 SASEGT. This CDR3 is 13 amino acids long. CDR3 in DNA: TGTGCCAGCAGTGAGTCTGTGGACAGAGAAGCTTTCTTT. Translated, it gives CASSESVDREAFF.

This chain joins TRBV5-1 and TRBJ2-1; 8 bases are shared with TRBD2. Germline lookup yields CDR1 SGHRS and CDR2 YFSETQ. This CDR3 is 14 amino acids long. After removal of 2 bases from V and 6 bases from J, the junction contained 4 bases not matched to a gene. CDR3 sequence (DNA): TGCGCCAGCAGCTTAGAGCGGGGGAGCAATGAGCAGTTCTTC. Protein: CASSLERGSNEQFF.

The chain joins TRBV5-4 to TRBJ2-7, with 8 bases fitting TRBD1. The CDR3 sequence is 16 residues long. V shed 4 bases and J 3 bases; nucleotides not matched to a gene: 12. Germline V gene lookup returns CDR1 SGHNT and CDR2 YYREEE (reference sequence). The chain's CDR3 is CASSDGRTGPNYEQYF. CDR3 coding DNA: TGTGCCAGCAGCGACGGCCGGACAGGGCCCAACTACGAGCAGTACTTC.

V usage is TRBV29-1 and J usage is TRBJ2-2; 8 nucleotides line up with TRBD2. The CDR3 sequence is 14 residues long. V lost 8 bases to trimming and J lost 4 bases; unmatched junction nucleotides: 9. Germline loops: CDR1 SQVTM, CDR2 ANQGSEA. The CDR3 nucleotides are TGCAGCTCGAGGACTAGCACATCCACCGGGGAGCTGTTTTTT. It yields the protein CSSRTSTSTGELFF.

This chain's CDR3 is CATSRDPVGANQPQHF. In DNA, the CDR3 is TGTGCCACCAGCCGGGACCCTGTGGGGGCCAATCAGCCCCAGCATTTT. The chain joins TRBV15 to TRBJ1-5; TRBD1 might be the D (6 bases). This CDR3 contains 16 residues. CDR1 is LNHNV and CDR2 is YYDKDF in the germline V gene (reference sequence). V was pared by 5 bases and J by 3 bases, with 17 bases between.

The chain joins TRBV7-3 to TRBJ1-1, with a tentative D call TRBD1 (6 bases). In germline, CDR1 is SGHTA, CDR2 FQGTGA. This CDR3 has 14 residues. The V and J ends lost 4 bases and 5 bases respectively, with 14 bases between them. CDR3 sequence reads: CASSSGASGTEAFF. The CDR3 DNA sequence: TGTGCCAGCAGCTCAGGGGCCTCAGGGACTGAAGCTTTCTTT.

The V call is TRBV6-5, the J call TRBJ2-5, with D possibly matching TRBD2 (6 bases). V lost 6 bases, J lost 5 bases, and 19 bases lay in between. There are 15 residues in the CDR3. In germline, CDR1 is MNHEY, CDR2 SVGAGI. The CDR3 reads CASRTGRRVRETQYF. The DNA of the CDR3 is TGTGCCAGCAGAACCGGACGGAGGGTGCGGGAGACCCAGTACTTC.

V is TRBV27 and J is TRBJ2-2; TRBD2 aligns across 8 bases. Germline V gene data show CDR1 as MNHEY and CDR2 as SMNVEV (reference sequence). The CDR3 extends over 15 amino acids. V shed 7 bases, J shed 6 bases, and the junction held 10 bases outside the gene matches. Here the CDR3 reads CASTAGLVSAGELFF. CDR3 in DNA: TGTGCCAGCACCGCGGGACTAGTGTCCGCCGGGGAGCTGTTTTTT.

The chain carries TRBV27 and TRBJ2-1; TRBD2 is a possible D gene (5 bases). Germline loops: CDR1 MNHEY, CDR2 SMNVEV (reference sequence). V was clipped by 2 bases and J by 8 bases, with 13 bases between them. This CDR3 is built from 14 residues. CDR3 region: CASSLKRVLDEQFF. CDR3 DNA sequence: TGTGCCAGCAGTTTAAAGAGGGTTCTCGATGAGCAGTTCTTC.

V is TRBV19 and J is TRBJ1-6, with no clear D. V was cut by 5 bases and J by 6 bases, with 11 bases left in between. CDR1 is LNHDA and CDR2 is SQIVND in the germline V gene (reference sequence). The CDR3 consists of 14 residues. The DNA for the CDR3 is TGTGCCAGTAGTGGTTTCGCAGTTAATTCACCCCTCCACTTT. Translated: CASSGFAVNSPLHF.

The rearrangement joins TRBV5-1 to TRBJ1-2; weak D call: TRBD1 (6 bases). Germline CDR1 and CDR2: SGHRS and YFSETQ. CDR3 length equals 14 residues. The V end was cut by 3 bases, the J end by 6 bases, with 15 bases between. As DNA, the CDR3 is TGCGCCAGCAGCTCCGGACAGACCAGGAATGGCTACACCTTC. Residues: CASSSGQTRNGYTF. Variable domain in full (rest from reference TRBV5-1 and TRBJ1-2): KAGVTQTPRYLIKTRGQQVTLSCSPISGHRSVSWYQQTPGQGLQFLFEYFSETQRNKGNFPGRFSGRQFSNSRSEMNVSTLELGDSALYLCASSSGQTRNGYTFGSGTRLTVV.

The chain recombines TRBV19 with TRBJ2-1; 7 bases map to TRBD2. Per germline, CDR1 LNHDA and CDR2 SQIVND (reference sequence). The CDR3 has 13 amino acids. This CDR3 reads CSAGVMFGNEQFF. Written as DNA, the CDR3 is TGTTCGGCGGGAGTTATGTTTGGCAATGAGCAGTTCTTC.

In this sample, this clone turned up once. The chain employs TRBV5-1 and TRBJ2-1; a weak D match, TRBD1 (6 bases). Trimming removed 4 bases at V and 7 bases at J, with 15 bases between. Per germline, CDR1 SGHRS and CDR2 YFSETQ. This CDR3 spans 14 amino acids. For the CDR3, the DNA is TGCGCCAGCAGCCTAAATATGGGACAAAATGAGCAGTTCTTC. It yields the protein CASSLNMGQNEQFF. Looking up the rest from reference TRBV5-1 and TRBJ2-1 gives the full variable domain: KAGVTQTPRYLIKTRGQQVTLSCSPISGHRSVSWYQQTPGQGLQFLFEYFSETQRNKGNFPGRFSGRQFSNSRSEMNVSTLELGDSALYLCASSLNMGQNEQFFGPGTRLTVL.

As concerns this clone: Additional DNA sequences in this sample encode the identical CDR3. CDR3 in amino acids: CASSPDRLQETQYF. CDR3 DNA sequence: TGTGCCAGCTCACCAGACAGGCTGCAAGAGACCCAGTACTTC. The gene calls are TRBV18 and TRBJ2-5, with D tentatively TRBD1 (6 bases). The CDR3 is 14 residues long. V lost 2 bases, J lost 2 bases, and 9 bases lay in between. Germline V gene data show CDR1 as KGHSH and CDR2 as LQKENI. Full variable domain (remainder filled in from reference TRBV18 and TRBJ2-5): NAGVMQNPRHLVRRRGQEARLRCSPMKGHSHVYWYRQLPEEGLKFMVYLQKENIIDESGMPKERFSAEFPKEGPSILRIQQVVRGDSAAYFCASSPDRLQETQYFGPGTRLLVL.

The chain carries TRBV9 and TRBJ1-2; D is unresolved. Trimming removed 0 bases at V and 3 bases at J, with 15 bases between. The CDR3 totals 16 residues. Germline-derived CDR1 and CDR2 are SGDLS and YYNGEE. The CDR3 here is CASSVGADMEDYGYTF. The CDR3 coding sequence is TGTGCCAGCAGCGTAGGGGCAGATATGGAAGACTATGGCTACACCTTC.

The J gene is TRBJ2-1, the V gene TRBV28; 8 bases agree with TRBD2. The CDR3 length is 16 residues. Germline V gives CDR1 MDHEN, CDR2 SYDVKM. V shed 5 bases and J 3 bases; nucleotides not matched to a gene: 9. The CDR3 sequence is CASSVPPAGDYNEQFF. The CDR3, as DNA: TGTGCCAGCAGTGTGCCCCCAGCGGGGGACTACAATGAGCAGTTCTTC.

The V call is TRBV28, the J call TRBJ1-6; TRBD1 agrees at 9 bases. V lost 5 bases, J lost 18 bases, and 8 bases stayed unmatched. This CDR3 region has 12 residues. Germline CDR1 and CDR2: MDHEN and SYDVKM. CDR3 loop: CASSIQQGASHF. The DNA of the CDR3 is TGTGCCAGCAGTATACAACAGGGGGCGTCCCACTTT.

The CDR3 region has the DNA TGTGCCAGCAGTACCGGGACTAGCCACTACGAGCAGTACTTC. Encoded protein: CASSTGTSHYEQYF. The gene calls are TRBV28 and TRBJ2-7; 9 nucleotides match TRBD2. The CDR3 has 14 residues. Germline lookup yields CDR1 MDHEN and CDR2 SYDVKM. J gave up 3 bases and V 5 bases, and 5 bases lay outside the gene matches.

The V gene is TRBV27, the J gene TRBJ2-7, with TRBD2 identical over 9 bases. Germline V gene sequence: CDR1 MNHEY, CDR2 SMNVEV (reference sequence). The CDR3 has 15 amino acids. V shed 0 bases, J shed 2 bases, and the junction held 2 bases outside the gene matches. The CDR3 DNA reads as TGTGCCAGCAGTTTATCGGGACTAGCTCCCTACGAGCAGTACTTC. It specifies CASSLSGLAPYEQYF.

The chain is built from TRBV27 and TRBJ1-4; D possibly corresponds to TRBD1 (6 bases). Trimming cost V 6 bases and J 7 bases, with 15 bases left between them. The CDR3 has 14 residues. Germline CDR1 is MNHEY and CDR2 is SMNVEV (reference sequence). The CDR3: CASRTQGSGEKLFF. The CDR3 DNA reads as TGTGCCAGCAGAACACAGGGTTCCGGTGAAAAACTGTTTTTT.

This clone has just one count. The CDR3 DNA reads as TGTGCCAGCAGTTATGGACAGGGCACTGAAGCTTTCTTT. Residues: CASSYGQGTEAFF. The chain links TRBV6-5 to TRBJ1-1, with TRBD1 matching 8 bases. V shed 3 bases, J shed 4 bases, and the junction held 1 base outside the gene matches. CDR1 is MNHEY, CDR2 SVGAGI, per germline. The CDR3 totals 13 residues.

The chain recombines TRBV19 with TRBJ1-4; D may be TRBD1 (5 bases). Trimming shortened V by 5 bases and J by 3 bases, and 13 bases separated the two germline ends. CDR1 LNHDA and CDR2 SQIVND come from the germline V gene (reference sequence). The CDR3 covers 15 residues. The CDR3 DNA follows: TGTGCCAGTAGTTGGTTAGGGGCCGCTAATGAAAAACTGTTTTTT. Protein sequence: CASSWLGAANEKLFF.

This clone was found once. V and J are TRBV5-1 and TRBJ2-7, with D perhaps matching TRBD1 (6 bases). There are 17 residues in the CDR3. V was pared by 1 base and J by 2 bases, with 19 bases between. In germline, CDR1 is SGHRS, CDR2 YFSETQ. For the CDR3, the DNA is TGCGCCAGCAGCTTGATGCCCAGATCCAGGGGAGCCTACGAGCAGTACTTC. It translates to CASSLMPRSRGAYEQYF.

This chain joins TRBV28 and TRBJ1-6, with D unclear. The V end lost 1 base, the J end lost 6 bases, and 16 bases lay between the germline ends. Germline V gives CDR1 MDHEN, CDR2 SYDVKM. CDR3 size: 17 residues. CDR3 sequence: CASSLSAGRHLNSPLHF. CDR3 DNA: TGTGCCAGCAGTTTATCCGCGGGGAGACACCTTAATTCACCCCTCCACTTT.

V usage is TRBV28 and J usage is TRBJ2-7; TRBD1 aligns across 7 bases. Germline V gene lookup returns CDR1 MDHEN and CDR2 SYDVKM. Trimming cost V 1 base and J 0 bases; bases outside gene matches: 12. This CDR3 region has 18 residues. CDR3 region: CASSLFMAGGFGSYEQYF. The CDR3 DNA is TGTGCCAGCAGTTTATTCATGGCAGGGGGTTTCGGCTCCTACGAGCAGTACTTC.

This chain uses TRBV7-9 with TRBJ2-5, with TRBD2 matching 9 bases. The ends lost 4 bases at V and 3 bases at J; junction bases unmatched: 3. The germline V gene encodes CDR1 SEHNR and CDR2 FQNEAQ (reference sequence). This CDR3 has 14 amino acids. For the CDR3, the DNA is TGTGCCAGCAGCTGGCGACTAGCGGAAGAGACCCAGTACTTC. Its translation is CASSWRLAEETQYF.

The genes are TRBV18 and TRBJ2-3; D is perhaps TRBD2 (5 bases). V was pared by 6 bases and J by 6 bases, with 19 bases between. This CDR3 contains 15 residues. Per germline, CDR1 KGHSH and CDR2 LQKENI. DNA for the CDR3: TGTGCCAGCTCTCCTAGCATAGCCACGGGGGATACGCAGTATTTT. Its translation: CASSPSIATGDTQYF.